This paragraph reports one TCR beta chain. The entry originates in a study of blood T cell repertoires in COVID-19. Looking at the study overall: There were acute and convalescent COVID-19 samples, and they came from the United States, Italy and Spain. The analysed material was cDNA or gDNA that came from T cells, B-cell-depleted T cells, or PBMCs.

This CDR3 is 13 amino acids long. Trimming left V 2 bases short and J 6 bases short, with 10 bases between. In the authors' methods: Using reference gene primer amplification, nucleated cell counts were estimated. Sequencing used immunoSEQ multiplex PCR; TCRdb keeps in-frame clones, though not all of them. The V and J calls and the clone size are those of that table, but D and trimming were determined from the DNA. The sample yields a few hundred thousand clones, about 89% seen once. This chain uses TRBV12-3 or TRBV12-4 with TRBJ1-1; a possible D gene is TRBD1 (5 bases). This clonotype was sampled from a woman between 45 and 65 years old with acute or convalescent COVID-19. The sample taken for sequencing was peripheral blood. The CDR3 coding sequence is TGTGCCAGCAGTTTAAGGGGTGGTTCTGAAGCTTTCTTT. It specifies CASSLRGGSEAFF.